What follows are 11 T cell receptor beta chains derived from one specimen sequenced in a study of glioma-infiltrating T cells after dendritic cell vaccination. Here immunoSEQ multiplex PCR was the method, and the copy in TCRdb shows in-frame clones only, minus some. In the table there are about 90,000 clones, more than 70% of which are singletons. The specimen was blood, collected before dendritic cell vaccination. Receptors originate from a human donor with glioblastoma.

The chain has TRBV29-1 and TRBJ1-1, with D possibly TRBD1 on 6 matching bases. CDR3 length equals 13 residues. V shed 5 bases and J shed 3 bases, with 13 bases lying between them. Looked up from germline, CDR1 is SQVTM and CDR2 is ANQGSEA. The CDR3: CSVKTQGYTEAFF. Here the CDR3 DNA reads TGCAGCGTTAAGACCCAGGGGTACACTGAAGCTTTCTTT. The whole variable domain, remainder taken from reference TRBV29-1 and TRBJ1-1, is SAVISQKPSRDICQRGTSLTIQCQVDSQVTMMFWYRQQPGQSLTLIATANQGSEATYESGFVIDKFPISRPNLTFSTLTVSNMSPEDSSIYLCSVKTQGYTEAFFGQGTRLTVV.

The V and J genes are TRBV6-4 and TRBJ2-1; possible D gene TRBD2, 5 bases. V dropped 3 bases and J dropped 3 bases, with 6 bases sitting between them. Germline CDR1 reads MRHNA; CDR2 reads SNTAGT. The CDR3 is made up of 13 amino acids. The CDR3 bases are TGTGCCAGCAGTGAGGCGGGCTACAATGAGCAGTTCTTC. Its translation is CASSEAGYNEQFF.

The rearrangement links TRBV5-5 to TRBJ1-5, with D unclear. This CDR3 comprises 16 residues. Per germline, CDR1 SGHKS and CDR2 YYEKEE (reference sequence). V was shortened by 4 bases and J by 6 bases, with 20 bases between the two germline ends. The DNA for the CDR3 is TGTGCCAGCAGCCAAGTCATGGGCGGGGAGGGTCAGCCCCAGCATTTT. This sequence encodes CASSQVMGGEGQPQHF.

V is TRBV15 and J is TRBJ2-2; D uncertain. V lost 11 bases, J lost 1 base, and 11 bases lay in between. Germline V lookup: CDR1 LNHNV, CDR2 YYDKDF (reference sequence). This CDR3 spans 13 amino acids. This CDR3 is CAAKTGNTGELFF. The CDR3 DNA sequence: TGTGCCGCCAAAACGGGGAACACCGGGGAGCTGTTTTTT.

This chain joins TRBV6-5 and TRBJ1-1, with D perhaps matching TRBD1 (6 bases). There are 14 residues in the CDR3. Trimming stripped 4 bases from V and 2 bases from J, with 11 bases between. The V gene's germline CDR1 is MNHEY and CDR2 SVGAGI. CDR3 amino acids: CASSLVGGNTEAFF. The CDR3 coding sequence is TGTGCCAGCAGTTTAGTTGGGGGCAACACTGAAGCTTTCTTT.

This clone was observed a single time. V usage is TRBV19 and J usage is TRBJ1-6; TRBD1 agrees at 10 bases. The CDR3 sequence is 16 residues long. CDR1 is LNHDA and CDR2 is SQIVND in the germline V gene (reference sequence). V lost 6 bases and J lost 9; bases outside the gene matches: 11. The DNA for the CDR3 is TGTGCCAGTAGGTCCCTCGGCCGGACAGGGGGTTCACCCCTCCACTTT. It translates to CASRSLGRTGGSPLHF. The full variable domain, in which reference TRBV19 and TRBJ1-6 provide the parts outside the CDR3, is DGGITQSPKYLFRKEGQNVTLSCEQNLNHDAMYWYRQDPGQGLRLIYYSQIVNDFQKGDIAEGYSVSREKKESFPLTVTSAQKNPTAFYLCASRSLGRTGGSPLHFGNGTRLTVT.

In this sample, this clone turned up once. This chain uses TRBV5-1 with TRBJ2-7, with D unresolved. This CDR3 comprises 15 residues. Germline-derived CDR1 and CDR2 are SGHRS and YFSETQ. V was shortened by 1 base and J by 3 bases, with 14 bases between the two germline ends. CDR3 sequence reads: CASSLLSGSNYEQYF. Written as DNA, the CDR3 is TGCGCCAGCAGCTTGCTTTCTGGTAGCAACTACGAGCAGTACTTC.

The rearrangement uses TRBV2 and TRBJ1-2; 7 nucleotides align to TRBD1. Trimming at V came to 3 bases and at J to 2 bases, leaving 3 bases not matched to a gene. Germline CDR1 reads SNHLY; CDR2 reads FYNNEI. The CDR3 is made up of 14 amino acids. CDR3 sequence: CASSETGSNYGYTF. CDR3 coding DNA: TGTGCCAGCAGTGAGACAGGGTCCAACTATGGCTACACCTTC.

The CDR3 region is CASSWTGRDTEAFF. The CDR3 region has the DNA TGTGCCAGCAGTTGGACAGGGAGGGACACTGAAGCTTTCTTT. The rearrangement joins TRBV2 to TRBJ1-1, with TRBD1 identical over 8 bases. The CDR3 runs 14 residues. The trim removed 5 bases at V and 3 bases at J, leaving 5 bases unmatched. Germline CDR1 reads SNHLY; CDR2 reads FYNNEI.

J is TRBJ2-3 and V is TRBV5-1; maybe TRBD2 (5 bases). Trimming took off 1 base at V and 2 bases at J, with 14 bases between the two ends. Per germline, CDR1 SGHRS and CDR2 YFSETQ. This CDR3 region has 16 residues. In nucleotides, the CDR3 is TGCGCCAGCAGCTTGCTCGGAGGAACCATCACAGATACGCAGTATTTT. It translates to CASSLLGGTITDTQYF. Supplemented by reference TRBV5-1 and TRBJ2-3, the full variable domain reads KAGVTQTPRYLIKTRGQQVTLSCSPISGHRSVSWYQQTPGQGLQFLFEYFSETQRNKGNFPGRFSGRQFSNSRSEMNVSTLELGDSALYLCASSLLGGTITDTQYFGPGTRLTVL.

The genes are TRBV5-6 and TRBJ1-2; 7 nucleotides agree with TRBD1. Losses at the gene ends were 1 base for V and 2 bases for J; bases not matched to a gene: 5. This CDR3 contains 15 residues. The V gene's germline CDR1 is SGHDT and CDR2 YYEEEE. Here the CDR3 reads CASSLFWDSNYGYTF. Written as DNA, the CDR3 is TGTGCCAGCAGCTTGTTCTGGGACAGCAACTATGGCTACACCTTC.